This T cell receptor (beta chain) was identified in a study of blood T cells in healthy people across ages. Study results and limitations: Fewer expanded clones and more diversity marked long-lived versus aged donors.

Primed by a sample-barcoded 5' primer and a J-beta primer mix, a second PCR proceeded for roughly 6 to 12 cycles. In TCRdb, the 5' RACE reads were re-called with MiXCR into one record per CDR3 protein. The sample includes 500,000 to 650,000 distinct CDR3 sequences, about a quarter of them seen just once. CDR1 SGHTA and CDR2 FQGNSA come from the germline V gene. Trimming took off 1 base at V and 8 bases at J, with 11 bases between the two ends. The CDR3 runs 13 residues. This clonotype has more than one count but fewer than ten. Its target is not known. These data were also reused for a study on T cells of mothers and their children.

The gene calls are TRBV7-2 and TRBJ1-2; D gene ambiguous. The sequence came from a boy aged 2-9 years in good health. What was sequenced was blood. The DNA for the CDR3 is TGTGCCAGCAGCTTAGGGGTCACCGGGGGCTACACCTTC. It specifies CASSLGVTGGYTF.